The 12 T cell receptor beta chains listed next were all sequenced from one sample in a study of spatial heterogeneity in lung cancer. Stated time point: sample taken at primary tumor resection. TCRdb re-derived calls from the 5' RACE reads in MiXCR, one entry per CDR3 protein. The sample records 85,000 to 100,000 distinct CDR3 sequences, approximately 12% being singletons. This specimen was PBMCs, taken at surgery. The receptors come from a male donor with early-stage non-small cell lung cancer.

This clonotype appeared many times. The V gene is TRBV29-1, the J gene TRBJ2-5; 9 bases agree with TRBD1. V shed 4 bases and J 5 bases; nucleotides not matched to a gene: 8. The CDR3 is 14 amino acids. CDR1 and CDR2 from the germline V gene are SQVTM and ANQGSEA. CDR3 amino acids: CSVGTGVLLETQYF. The CDR3 DNA reads TGCAGCGTTGGGACAGGGGTACTTCTGGAGACCCAGTACTTC.

This clonotype was counted a few times. This chain uses TRBV5-6 with TRBJ2-5, with 7 bases matching TRBD2. The CDR3 spans 16 residues. V was clipped by 1 base and J by 10 bases; unmatched bases: 16. In germline, CDR1 is SGHDT, CDR2 YYEEEE. The CDR3 loop is CASSLMDTRGEMSQYF. Here the CDR3 DNA reads TGTGCCAGCAGCTTGATGGACACCCGGGGGGAGATGAGCCAGTACTTC. Filled out from reference TRBV5-6 and TRBJ2-5, the complete variable domain reads DAGVTQSPTHLIKTRGQQVTLRCSPKSGHDTVSWYQQALGQGPQFIFQYYEEEERQRGNFPDRFSGHQFPNYSSELNVNALLLGDSALYLCASSLMDTRGEMSQYFGPGTRLLVL.

This clonotype has just a few counts. V and J are TRBV4-1 and TRBJ2-5; D may be TRBD2 (6 bases). Trimming shortened V by 1 base and J by 4 bases, and 10 bases separated the two germline ends. The CDR3 extends over 14 amino acids. Germline CDR1 and CDR2: MGHRA and YSYEKL. CDR3: CASSQGTIGETQYF. The CDR3 coding sequence is TGCGCCAGCAGCCAAGGGACTATCGGAGAGACCCAGTACTTC.

This clonotype was seen only a few times. This chain uses TRBV4-1 with TRBJ1-2; D gene uncertain. The CDR3 length is 15 residues. V shed 0 bases and J shed 0 bases, with 8 bases lying between them. Germline V gene lookup returns CDR1 MGHRA and CDR2 YSYEKL. For the CDR3, the DNA is TGCGCCAGCAGCCAAGAAGGGCAGGCTAACTATGGCTACACCTTC. It codes for CASSQEGQANYGYTF.

In this sample, this clonotype turned up a few times. J is TRBJ2-7 and V is TRBV25-1; 9 bases match TRBD2. The V gene's germline CDR1 is MGHDK and CDR2 SYGVNS. V gave up 6 bases and J gave up 4 bases; unmatched junction bases: 10. The CDR3 length is 15 residues. As DNA, the CDR3 is TGTGCCAGCAGAAAGGGGAGTAGCGGGGGTTACGAGCAGTACTTC. It is translated as CASRKGSSGGYEQYF.

This chain uses TRBV5-6 with TRBJ1-5; D gene uncertain. The germline CDR1 and CDR2 sequences are SGHDT and YYEEEE. V was shortened by 9 bases and J by 5 bases, with 21 bases between the two germline ends. This CDR3 contains 15 residues. The CDR3 loop is CATSFQAQAYQPQHF. DNA for the CDR3: TGTGCCACAAGCTTCCAGGCCCAGGCATATCAGCCCCAGCATTTT.

V and J are TRBV11-2 and TRBJ2-5; perhaps D is TRBD1 or TRBD2 (6 bases each). The CDR3 is 15 amino acids. The germline CDR1 and CDR2 sequences are SGHAT and FQNNGV. Trimming pared 6 bases from V and 0 bases from J, leaving 14 bases between. CDR3 in DNA: TGTGCCAGCAGACGCCCGGGGGCCCACCAAGAGACCCAGTACTTC. Translating it yields CASRRPGAHQETQYF. The full variable domain, completed using reference TRBV11-2 and TRBJ2-5, is EAGVAQSPRYKIIEKRQSVAFWCNPISGHATLYWYQQILGQGPKLLIQFQNNGVVDDSQLPKDRFSAERLKGVDSTLKIQPAKLEDSAVYLCASRRPGAHQETQYFGPGTRLLVL.

The V gene is TRBV5-1, the J gene TRBJ2-7, with D uncertain. With 3 bases removed from V and 2 bases from J, the gap between germline ends came to 12 bases. Germline V gene sequence: CDR1 SGHRS, CDR2 YFSETQ. The CDR3 length is 14 residues. CDR3 DNA sequence: TGCGCCAGCAGCTCCCAGAGGACGGCCTACGAGCAGTACTTC. As protein: CASSSQRTAYEQYF.

The chain uses TRBV10-3 and TRBJ2-5; D is uncertain. V was trimmed by 2 bases and J by 5 bases, leaving 3 bases between them. Per germline, CDR1 ENHRY and CDR2 SYGVKD. The CDR3 runs to 11 residues. The CDR3 is CAISEAETQYF. The CDR3 nucleotides read TGTGCCATCAGTGAGGCGGAGACCCAGTACTTC.

The chain carries TRBV6-1 and TRBJ2-5; D call uncertain. This CDR3 contains 15 residues. Trimming stripped 2 bases from V and 0 bases from J, with 10 bases between. CDR1 and CDR2 (germline): MNHNS, SASEGT. Here the CDR3 DNA reads TGTGCCAGCAGTGAAAGAACAGCGTACCAAGAGACCCAGTACTTC. This translates into CASSERTAYQETQYF.

At least ten counts were recorded for this clonotype. The rearrangement uses TRBV3-1 and TRBJ1-4, with 8 bases that match TRBD1. The germline V gene encodes CDR1 LGHDT and CDR2 YNNKEL (reference sequence). V was pared by 6 bases and J by 6 bases, with 6 bases of the junction left unmatched. This CDR3 has 14 residues. CDR3 sequence: CASRPGTGDEKLFF. For the CDR3, the DNA is TGTGCCAGCAGACCCGGGACAGGTGATGAAAAACTGTTTTTT. The full variable domain, with the rest looked up from reference TRBV3-1 and TRBJ1-4, is DTAVSQTPKYLVTQMGNDKSIKCEQNLGHDTMYWYKQDSKKFLKIMFSYNNKELIINETVPNRFSPKSPDKAHLNLHINSLELGDSAVYFCASRPGTGDEKLFFGSGTQLSVL.

V gene TRBV7-2 combines with J gene TRBJ1-5; no definite D call. V was shortened by 2 bases and J by 3 bases, with 8 bases between the two germline ends. The CDR3 is made up of 14 amino acids. The V gene's germline CDR1 is SGHTA and CDR2 FQGNSA. CDR3 sequence (DNA): TGTGCCAGCAGCTTAACCGTAGCCAATCAGCCCCAGCATTTT. This gives the protein CASSLTVANQPQHF.